This T cell receptor beta chain was retrieved from a study of blood T cells in healthy people across ages. Study conclusions and caveats: Higher diversity and more naive CD4+ cells were features of long-lived donors, compared to aged donors.

Caucasian individuals from Russia who were healthy and aged roughly 6 to 95 acted as donors. Primers used in a second PCR of about 7 to 12 cycles were a sample-barcoded 5' primer and a J-beta primer mix. A 12-random-nucleotide template-switch adaptor tagged each cDNA molecule. TCRdb passed the 5' RACE reads through MiXCR, listing each CDR3 protein once. Among about 1.7 million distinct CDR3 sequences listed, roughly 28% were seen once. The CDR3 sequence is 14 residues long. Trimming cost V 6 bases and J 3 bases; bases outside gene matches: 5. Germline-derived CDR1 and CDR2 are GTSNPN and SVGIG (reference sequence). Points on this clonotype: The antigen remains unidentified.

The receptor's source is a woman in her 30s in good health. Specimen: blood. V gene TRBV30 combines with J gene TRBJ2-6, with 7 bases matching TRBD1. Here the CDR3 reads CACPRGRGANVLTF. The CDR3 DNA sequence: TGTGCCTGTCCTAGGGGGCGTGGGGCCAACGTCCTGACTTTC. The full variable domain, completed using reference TRBV30 and TRBJ2-6, is SQTIHQWPATLVQPVGSPLSLECTVEGTSNPNLYWYRQAAGRGLQLLFYSVGIGQISSEVPQNLSASRPQDRQFILSSKKLLLSDSGFYLCACPRGRGANVLTFGAGSRLTVL.